The rows below give T cell receptor beta chains drawn from one sample of a study of blood T cell repertoires in COVID-19. Clones were read by immunoSEQ multiplex PCR, and TCRdb kept only the in-frame ones, dropping some. The table has more than 200,000 clones, approximately 90% seen once. Sequenced: peripheral blood. The receptors come from a woman aged 40 to 50 who had recovered from COVID-19. Both conserved end residues are part of each CDR3. Each record gives: clone size, J gene, V gene, D gene, CDR3 length, CDR3 DNA, CDR3 protein. D genes are given only for firm matches. Size is stated for part of the rows, as once, few or many counts, or as a class when the clone is expanded.

>NA|TRBJ2-3|TRBV7-2|NA|16
TGTGCCAGCAGCTTAGAGGCTAGCGTTCGCACAGATACGCAGTATTTT
CASSLEASVRTDTQYF
>NA|TRBJ2-1|TRBV6-2/TRBV6-3|NA|13
TGTGCCAGCAGTTACCTATCACCCGGGGAGCAGTTCTTC
CASSYLSPGEQFF
>NA|TRBJ2-3|TRBV28|TRBD1|15
TGTGCCAGCAGTGTTGGACAGGGCGCTACAGATACGCAGTATTTT
CASSVGQGATDTQYF
>NA|TRBJ1-2|TRBV6-5|TRBD1|14
TGTGCCAGCAGTTCAACCGGGACAGGGTATGGCTACACCTTC
CASSSTGTGYGYTF
>NA|TRBJ2-7|TRBV19|TRBD1|14
TGTGCCAGTAGTGTTACAGGGGCGGTCTACGAGCAGTACTTC
CASSVTGAVYEQYF
>NA|TRBJ2-5|TRBV21-1|NA|14
TGTGCCAGCAGCAAAGACCAGGCCCAAGAGACCCAGTACTTC
CASSKDQAQETQYF
>NA|TRBJ1-6|TRBV19|NA|14
TGTGCCAGTAGTAACCACCAGGGGAGTTCACCCCTCCACTTT
CASSNHQGSSPLHF
>NA|TRBJ1-4|TRBV7-2|TRBD1|15
TGTGCCAGCAGCTTTGGACAGGTGAAGAATGAAAAACTGTTTTTT
CASSFGQVKNEKLFF
>NA|TRBJ2-7|TRBV6-5|TRBD2|14
TGTGCCAGCAGAAAGGGCGGGAGCGCCTACGAGCAGTACTTC
CASRKGGSAYEQYF
>NA|TRBJ1-1|TRBV6-1|TRBD1|20
TGTGCCAGCAGTGAAGTAGTAGGGGGCGTTCGAACCGGCTTTGCCGCTGAAGCTTTCTTT
CASSEVVGGVRTGFAAEAFF
>few|TRBJ2-7|TRBV19|TRBD1|15
TGTGCCAGTAGTATCTTGACAGGGGGCGCGTACGAGCAGTACTTC
CASSILTGGAYEQYF
>few|TRBJ2-2|TRBV5-1|NA|14
TGCGCCAGCAGCCGAGGACAGAACACCGGGGAGCTGTTTTTT
CASSRGQNTGELFF
>few|TRBJ2-1|TRBV4-2|TRBD2|15
TGTGCCAGCAGCCAAGGGACTAGCGACTACAATGAGCAGTTCTTC
CASSQGTSDYNEQFF
>NA|TRBJ1-4|TRBV5-1|NA|15
TGCGCCAGCAGCCAATCGACAGGTCCTAATGAAAAACTGTTTTTT
CASSQSTGPNEKLFF
>NA|TRBJ1-3|TRBV7-8|NA|19
TGTGCCAGCAGCCGAGGGGGAGGAATCGGACACGGCTCTGGAAACACCATATATTTT
CASSRGGGIGHGSGNTIYF
>once|TRBJ2-5|TRBV4-2|NA|14
TGTGCCAGCAGCCAAGGGGGGGACTTCGAGACCCAGTACTTC
CASSQGGDFETQYF
>NA|TRBJ2-7|TRBV6-5|NA|15
TGTGCCAGCAGTTACGTGAATAGAAAGCCCTACGAGCAGTACTTC
CASSYVNRKPYEQYF
>NA|TRBJ2-1|TRBV14|TRBD1|16
TGTGCCAGCAGCCATGGGCTGGGACAGGGGAACAATGAGCAGTTCTTC
CASSHGLGQGNNEQFF
>NA|TRBJ2-3|TRBV5-5|TRBD2|17
TGTGCCAGCAGCTTGGCCTTAATAGCGGGGCTCCTGGATACGCAGTATTTT
CASSLALIAGLLDTQYF
>NA|TRBJ2-5|TRBV5-5|TRBD2|16
TGTGCCAGCAGCGGGCCGACTAGCGGGTTTGGGGAGACCCAGTACTTC
CASSGPTSGFGETQYF
>NA|TRBJ2-5|TRBV28|TRBD2|14
TGTGCCAGCAGGTCAGCGGGGGACCAAGAGACCCAGTACTTC
CASRSAGDQETQYF
>NA|TRBJ2-1|TRBV7-2|NA|14
TGTGCCAGCAGCTTAGTTGTGGCCGCGGAGGGGCAGTTCTTC
CASSLVVAAEGQFF
>NA|TRBJ1-3|TRBV28|NA|14
TGTGCCAGCACAACAGGCGCCTCTGGAAACACCATATATTTT
CASTTGASGNTIYF
>NA|TRBJ2-2|TRBV6-5|TRBD1|15
TGTGCCAGCAGCCCCGGGACAGGGTTACCCGGGGAGCTGTTTTTT
CASSPGTGLPGELFF
>once|TRBJ2-5|TRBV2|TRBD2|13
TGTGCCAGCAGAACTAGCGGCCAAGAGACCCAGTACTTC
CASRTSGQETQYF
>once|TRBJ1-2|TRBV30|TRBD1|16
TGTGCCTGGACCCACAGGGGATGGGCGCCTAACTATGGCTACACCTTC
CAWTHRGWAPNYGYTF
>once|TRBJ2-2|TRBV11-3|NA|15
TGTGCCAGCAGCCCCGGGTCTAGCCAATCCGGGGAGCTGTTTTTT
CASSPGSSQSGELFF
>NA|TRBJ2-1|TRBV2|NA|15
TGTGCCAGCAGTGAAGCAATCGGACAGAACAATGAGCAGTTCTTC
CASSEAIGQNNEQFF
>NA|TRBJ1-2|TRBV28|NA|13
TGTGCCAGCAGTTTAAACGGGAGGCGCGGCTACACCTTC
CASSLNGRRGYTF
>once|TRBJ1-5|TRBV19|TRBD1|15
TGTGCCAGTAGACCGACAGGGGGCGTCGATCAGCCCCAGCATTTT
CASRPTGGVDQPQHF
>few|TRBJ1-5|TRBV6-5|TRBD1|15
TGTGCCAGCAGTCCCGACAGGGGTAGCAATCAGCCCCAGCATTTT
CASSPDRGSNQPQHF
>NA|TRBJ2-1|TRBV7-6|NA|15
TGTGCCAGCAGCCCTAGCCTGCTAGCGTACAATGAGCAGTTCTTC
CASSPSLLAYNEQFF
>NA|TRBJ1-2|TRBV19|NA|13
TGTGCCAGTAGTTTCCGACAGGCCTATGGCTACACCTTC
CASSFRQAYGYTF
>NA|TRBJ1-2|TRBV19|TRBD1|16
TGTGCCAGTAGTAGGACAGGGAGTAGAGCTAACTATGGCTACACCTTC
CASSRTGSRANYGYTF
>once|TRBJ2-1|TRBV7-3|NA|15
TGTGCCAGCAGCTTAACGGGGTTTCGTAGCGCGGAGCAGTTCTTC
CASSLTGFRSAEQFF
>NA|TRBJ2-2|TRBV16|NA|15
TGTGCCAGCAGCCTGGACAGAGTGAACACCGGGGAGCTGTTTTTT
CASSLDRVNTGELFF
>NA|TRBJ2-1|TRBV7-9|TRBD2|13
TGTGCCAGCAGCACGACTGGGGAGGGCGGGCAGTTCTTC
CASSTTGEGGQFF
>NA|TRBJ1-4|TRBV14|TRBD1|17
TGTGCCAGCAGCCTCGGGACAGGGGCTGGCGCTAATGAAAAACTGTTTTTT
CASSLGTGAGANEKLFF
>NA|TRBJ2-1|TRBV6-5|TRBD2|15
TGTGCCAGCAGTTACGCTAGCGGGAGGGAAAATGAGCAGTTCTTC
CASSYASGRENEQFF
>NA|TRBJ2-3|TRBV15|NA|16
TGTGCCACCAGCAGAGGAGGCGGCCTCAGCACAGATACGCAGTATTTT
CATSRGGGLSTDTQYF
>NA|TRBJ2-3|TRBV6-5|TRBD1|15
TGTGCCAGCAGACCCAACAGGGGTAGCACAGATACGCAGTATTTT
CASRPNRGSTDTQYF